This TCR beta chain was documented in a study of cytomegalovirus exposure and HLA in healthy donors. Overall study: Within an early data release were tens of millions of unique TCRs drawn from HLA-typed donors.

The PCR had 60 Vbeta and 13 Jbeta primers. Clones were sequenced by immunoSEQ multiplex PCR, and TCRdb holds only the in-frame ones, with some missing. Found here are 110,000 to 150,000 clones, about 72% of them singletons; the top ten hold 3.5% to 5%. This sequence originates from a man between 60 and 70 years old in good health and CMV-seronegative. Material for sequencing was PBMCs.

The CDR3 sequence: CASSEAYSSYEQYF. The CDR3 DNA reads as TGTGCCAGCAGTGAAGCGTACAGCTCCTACGAGCAGTACTTC. The rearrangement links TRBV6-1 to TRBJ2-7; D remains unclear. This CDR3 is 14 amino acids long. Trimming removed 0 bases at V and 0 bases at J, with 6 bases between. Germline V gives CDR1 MNHNS, CDR2 SASEGT.